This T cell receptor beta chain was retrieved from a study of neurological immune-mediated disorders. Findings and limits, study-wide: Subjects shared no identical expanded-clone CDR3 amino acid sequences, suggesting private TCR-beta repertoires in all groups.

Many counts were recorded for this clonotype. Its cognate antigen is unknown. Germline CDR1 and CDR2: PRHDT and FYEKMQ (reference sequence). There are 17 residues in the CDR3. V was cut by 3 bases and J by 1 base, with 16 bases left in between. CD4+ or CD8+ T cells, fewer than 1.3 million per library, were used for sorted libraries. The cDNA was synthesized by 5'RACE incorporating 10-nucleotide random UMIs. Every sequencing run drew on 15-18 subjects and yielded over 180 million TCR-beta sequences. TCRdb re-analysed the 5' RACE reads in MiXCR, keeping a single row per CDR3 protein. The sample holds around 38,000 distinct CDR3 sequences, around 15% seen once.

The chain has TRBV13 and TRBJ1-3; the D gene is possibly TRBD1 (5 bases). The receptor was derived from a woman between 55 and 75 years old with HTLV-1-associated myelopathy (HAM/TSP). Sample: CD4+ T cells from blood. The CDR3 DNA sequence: TGTGCCAGCAGCTTGGGCCTGATTCGGGGGTCTGGAAACACCATATATTTT. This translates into CASSLGLIRGSGNTIYF.